Following are 30 T cell receptor beta chains from one sample sequenced in a study of spatial heterogeneity in lung cancer. TCRdb re-called the 5' RACE reads with MiXCR, one entry per CDR3 protein. The sample has around 120,000 distinct CDR3 sequences, over 9% seen once. The time point: blood at routine non-recurrence follow-up after resection. Without sorting, whole RNA was sequenced from tumor, nontumor lung or frozen PBMC. Sequences were derived from PBMCs, sampled at follow-up. The receptors shown here come from a male donor with early-stage non-small cell lung cancer.

This clonotype has more than one count but fewer than ten. The CDR3 DNA is TGTGCCAGCAGTACACACGTGTGGCAGGGCAATCAGCCCCAGCATTTT. This encodes CASSTHVWQGNQPQHF. V is TRBV6-1 and J is TRBJ1-5; D is unresolved. Trimming took 5 bases from V and 2 from J, leaving 16 bases between them. CDR1 and CDR2 from the germline V gene are MNHNS and SASEGT. The CDR3 totals 16 residues.

This clonotype was found many times. V and J are TRBV6-2 or TRBV6-3 and TRBJ1-2, with D possibly being TRBD1 (5 bases). The CDR3 totals 15 residues. CDR1 is MNHEY and CDR2 is SVGEGT in the germline V gene. The germline V and J ends were trimmed by 0 bases and 5 bases, with 13 bases remaining between them. CDR3: CASSYSKAQGYGYTF. CDR3 sequence (DNA): TGTGCCAGCAGTTACTCGAAGGCCCAGGGATATGGCTACACCTTC.

The table lists this clonotype with a few counts. V gene TRBV28 combines with J gene TRBJ1-1; no clear D gene. The length of the CDR3 is 15 residues. V was pared by 8 bases and J by 4 bases, with 20 bases between. Germline V gives CDR1 MDHEN, CDR2 SYDVKM. The CDR3 DNA is TGTGCCAGCTCCTCGTCGAGGCCAAGGACCACTGAAGCTTTCTTT. The encoded protein is CASSSSRPRTTEAFF.

This clonotype was counted at least ten times. The rearrangement links TRBV28 to TRBJ2-7, with D tentatively TRBD1 (6 bases). CDR3 length: 12 amino acids. The germline V gene encodes CDR1 MDHEN and CDR2 SYDVKM. V lost 5 bases and J 5 bases, leaving 10 bases between the germline ends. The CDR3 DNA follows: TGTGCCAGCAGTGCCAGGGGAAACGAGCAGTACTTC. Its protein product is CASSARGNEQYF.

Only a few counts were recorded for this clonotype. The rearrangement links TRBV20-1 to TRBJ2-4, with D uncertain. The germline V and J ends were trimmed by 6 bases and 3 bases, with 12 bases remaining between them. Per the germline V gene, CDR1 is DFQATT and CDR2 is SNEGSKA (reference sequence). The CDR3 length is 13 residues. CDR3 coding DNA: TGCAGTGCCCCTCCGATGGGCAAAAACATTCAGTACTTC. This encodes CSAPPMGKNIQYF.

The V and J genes are TRBV2 and TRBJ2-5; weak D call: TRBD2 (6 bases). The CDR3 runs 14 residues. V gave up 6 bases and J gave up 2 bases, with 13 bases separating them. The germline gives CDR1 SNHLY, CDR2 FYNNEI. CDR3 loop: CASRTDRGQETQYF. CDR3 DNA: TGTGCCAGCAGGACGGACCGGGGGCAAGAGACCCAGTACTTC.

This clonotype came up a few times. The chain links TRBV20-1 to TRBJ2-1, with D uncertain. Germline lookup yields CDR1 DFQATT and CDR2 SNEGSKA (reference sequence). The CDR3 spans 15 residues. V gave up 1 base and J gave up 2 bases, with 12 bases separating them. The CDR3 DNA reads as TGCAGTGCTAGAGTGGAAGGATCAACCTACAATGAGCAGTTCTTC. This codes for CSARVEGSTYNEQFF.

This clonotype was counted a few times. The chain uses TRBV27 and TRBJ2-1; 15 bases match TRBD2. Trimming at V came to 0 bases and at J to 1 base, leaving 4 bases not matched to a gene. Germline loops: CDR1 MNHEY, CDR2 SMNVEV (reference sequence). There are 19 residues in the CDR3. In nucleotides, the CDR3 is TGTGCCAGCAGTTTATCGGTGGGACTAGCGGGGGGTTCCTACAATGAGCAGTTCTTC. This encodes CASSLSVGLAGGSYNEQFF.

V is TRBV21-1 and J is TRBJ2-5. TRBV21-1 is a pseudogene locus. The CDR3 runs 13 residues. CDR3 coding DNA: TGTGCCAGCAGCAAAGGACTCCAAGAGACCCAGTACTTC. Amino acid sequence: CASSKGLQETQYF.

Ten or more counts support this clonotype. The genes are TRBV12-3 or TRBV12-4 and TRBJ1-1; 7 positions match TRBD1. The V segment lost 5 bases and the J segment 5 bases; nucleotides outside the gene matches: 8. The CDR3 is made up of 14 amino acids. CDR3 nucleotides: TGTGCCAGCAGTATTCTACAGGGGAGTACTGAAGCTTTCTTT. Protein sequence: CASSILQGSTEAFF.

There are many counts of this clonotype. J is TRBJ1-1 and V is TRBV7-2; D is unresolved. V dropped 5 bases and J dropped 7 bases, with 14 bases sitting between them. The CDR3 sequence is 13 residues long. The germline V gene has CDR1 SGHTA and CDR2 FQGNSA. CDR3 nucleotide sequence: TGTGCCAGCAGCGCGACACTCAGAGGTGAAGCTTTCTTT. As protein: CASSATLRGEAFF.

This chain joins TRBV5-1 and TRBJ2-5; tentatively, D is TRBD1 (6 bases). V lost 0 bases and J 1 base, leaving 13 bases between the germline ends. The CDR3 covers 16 residues. Germline-derived CDR1 and CDR2 are SGHRS and YFSETQ. The CDR3 sequence is CASSLAGTPPQETQYF. The CDR3 DNA reads TGCGCCAGCAGCTTGGCCGGGACACCTCCCCAAGAGACCCAGTACTTC.

This rearrangement joins TRBV4-2 to TRBJ2-1, with 10 bases fitting TRBD2. CDR3 size: 16 residues. The V and J ends lost 3 bases and 7 bases, in that order; junction bases with no gene match: 9. The germline CDR1 and CDR2 sequences are LGHNA and YNFKEQ. This CDR3 is CASSHHGLAAKNEQFF. The DNA for the CDR3 is TGTGCCAGCAGCCACCATGGACTAGCGGCTAAGAATGAGCAGTTCTTC.

This clonotype was recorded many times. The gene calls are TRBV18 and TRBJ1-1, with D unclear. Trimming pared 2 bases from V and 8 bases from J, leaving 18 bases between. This CDR3 has 15 residues. Germline V gene data show CDR1 as KGHSH and CDR2 as LQKENI. CDR3 amino acids: CASSPSSDNSREAFF. The CDR3 DNA follows: TGTGCCAGCTCACCATCGTCAGACAACTCTAGAGAAGCTTTCTTT.

This sequence joins TRBV20-1 and TRBJ2-7, with 9 bases aligning to TRBD1. Germline V gene sequence: CDR1 DFQATT, CDR2 SNEGSKA (reference sequence). The CDR3 has 13 residues. Germline trimming cut 7 bases from V and 1 base from J; bases unmatched to any gene: 5. CDR3 DNA: TGCAGTGTCGCGACAGGGGGGTCCTACGAGCAGTACTTC. This codes for CSVATGGSYEQYF.

This clonotype has only a few counts. This chain uses TRBV4-1 with TRBJ2-5; the match to TRBD2 covers 13 bases. Germline V gives CDR1 MGHRA, CDR2 YSYEKL. V trimming: 4 bases; J trimming: 1 base; junction bases outside the gene matches: 9. CDR3 size: 18 residues. CDR3 loop: CASSLGLAGATAQETQYF. In DNA form, the CDR3 reads TGCGCCAGCAGCCTAGGACTAGCGGGGGCGACGGCCCAAGAGACCCAGTACTTC.

This clonotype occurred many times. The V gene is TRBV5-1, the J gene TRBJ1-2; a weak D match, TRBD1 (6 bases). The germline gives CDR1 SGHRS, CDR2 YFSETQ. CDR3 length equals 14 residues. V shed 4 bases and J shed 4 bases, with 14 bases lying between them. The CDR3 region has the DNA TGCGCCAGCAGCCCGGACAGCTTTACCTATGGCTACACCTTC. Translation: CASSPDSFTYGYTF. Variable domain in full (rest from reference TRBV5-1 and TRBJ1-2): KAGVTQTPRYLIKTRGQQVTLSCSPISGHRSVSWYQQTPGQGLQFLFEYFSETQRNKGNFPGRFSGRQFSNSRSEMNVSTLELGDSALYLCASSPDSFTYGYTFGSGTRLTVV.

This clonotype has more than one count but fewer than ten. The chain recombines TRBV5-5 with TRBJ2-3; TRBD2 matches at 9 bases. Germline V CDR1 and CDR2: SGHKS, YYEKEE (reference sequence). The V segment lost 2 bases and the J segment 0 bases; nucleotides outside the gene matches: 10. The CDR3 extends over 18 amino acids. The CDR3 here is CASSFLVAGELSTDTQYF. The CDR3, as DNA: TGTGCCAGCAGCTTTTTAGTAGCGGGGGAGTTAAGCACAGATACGCAGTATTTT.

This clonotype was counted a few times. CDR3 sequence (DNA): TGCGCCAGCAGCTTGGGTTCAGACACCGGGGAGCTGTTTTTT. Its protein product is CASSLGSDTGELFF. This chain uses TRBV5-1 with TRBJ2-2, with D unclear. V was shortened by 0 bases and J by 3 bases, with 6 bases between the two germline ends. The V gene's germline CDR1 is SGHRS and CDR2 YFSETQ. The CDR3 runs 14 residues.

This clonotype was observed many times. The chain employs TRBV7-3 and TRBJ2-3, with 7 bases fitting TRBD2. Germline CDR1 is SGHTA and CDR2 is FQGTGA. This CDR3 is 15 amino acids long. Germline trimming cut 2 bases from V and 2 bases from J; bases unmatched to any gene: 4. The DNA for the CDR3 is TGTGCCAGCAGCTTACTAAGCGGGGCCACAGATACGCAGTATTTT. This encodes CASSLLSGATDTQYF.

The chain carries TRBV28 and TRBJ1-6, with no clear D. CDR1 is MDHEN, CDR2 SYDVKM, per germline. CDR3 length equals 14 residues. The ends were cut back, 10 bases at V and 8 bases at J, with 18 bases in the middle. DNA of the CDR3: TGTGCCACTAATCTCCCGGGGTCGGATTCACCCCTCCACTTT. It yields the protein CATNLPGSDSPLHF.

The V call is TRBV7-2, the J call TRBJ2-3; 14 bases fit TRBD2. Germline CDR1 reads SGHTA; CDR2 reads FQGNSA. J gave up 1 base and V 3 bases, and 3 bases lay outside the gene matches. The CDR3 loop spans 17 amino acids. The CDR3 sequence: CASSLGLAGARTDTQYF. The CDR3 DNA is TGTGCCAGCAGCTTGGGACTAGCGGGGGCCCGCACAGATACGCAGTATTTT. Looking up the rest from reference TRBV7-2 and TRBJ2-3 gives the full variable domain: GAGVSQSPSNKVTEKGKDVELRCDPISGHTALYWYRQSLGQGLEFLIYFQGNSAPDKSGLPSDRFSAERTGGSVSTLTIQRTQQEDSAVYLCASSLGLAGARTDTQYFGPGTRLTVL.

This clonotype was picked up a small number of times. The rearrangement joins TRBV3-1 to TRBJ1-1; D is unclear. The CDR3 extends over 12 amino acids. The germline CDR1 and CDR2 sequences are LGHDT and YNNKEL (reference sequence). Trimming stripped 7 bases from V and 3 bases from J, with 9 bases between. CDR3 amino acids: CASMDRYTEAFF. Written as DNA, the CDR3 is TGTGCCAGCATGGATAGGTACACTGAAGCTTTCTTT.

The rearrangement uses TRBV7-2 and TRBJ1-5, with TRBD1 matching over 11 bases. CDR1 SGHTA and CDR2 FQGNSA come from the germline V gene. The CDR3 extends over 15 amino acids. V shed 5 bases, J shed 7 bases, and the junction held 7 bases outside the gene matches. The CDR3 nucleotides read TGTGCCAGCAGCAAAAGGACAGGGGGCGACCAGCCCCAGCATTTT. This codes for CASSKRTGGDQPQHF.

The chain carries TRBV5-4 and TRBJ2-5; D is ambiguous. Germline lookup yields CDR1 SGHNT and CDR2 YYREEE (reference sequence). This CDR3 contains 13 residues. Deletions cut 2 bases from V and 5 bases from J, with 10 bases between. Here the CDR3 reads CASSFTGGETQYF. CDR3 nucleotide sequence: TGTGCCAGCAGCTTCACCGGTGGGGAGACCCAGTACTTC.

This clonotype was picked up a small number of times. The V gene is TRBV14, the J gene TRBJ2-5, with 9 bases identical to TRBD2. The ends lost 1 base at V and 6 bases at J; junction bases unmatched: 6. CDR3 size: 15 residues. Germline lookup yields CDR1 SGHDN and CDR2 FVKESK. The CDR3 protein is CASSQVAGGSQTQYF. The CDR3 DNA is TGTGCCAGCAGCCAAGTCGCGGGGGGGTCCCAGACCCAGTACTTC.

In this sample, this clonotype turned up a few times. V and J are TRBV3-1 and TRBJ1-5; D ambiguous. Trimming removed 2 bases at V and 7 bases at J, with 9 bases between. Germline V gives CDR1 LGHDT, CDR2 YNNKEL (reference sequence). This CDR3 has 13 residues. As DNA, the CDR3 is TGTGCCAGCAGCCAAACCCCCCAACAGCCCCAGCATTTT. Its translation is CASSQTPQQPQHF.

V and J are TRBV12-3 or TRBV12-4 and TRBJ1-5, with 7 bases aligning to TRBD1. V lost 5 bases, J lost 2 bases, and 3 bases stayed unmatched. The CDR3 sequence is 14 residues long. Here the CDR3 reads CASSTGAGNQPQHF. CDR3 in DNA: TGTGCCAGCAGTACAGGGGCAGGCAATCAGCCCCAGCATTTT.

This clonotype appeared many times. The V and J genes are TRBV9 and TRBJ2-3; no definite D call. Germline CDR1 SGDLS, CDR2 YYNGEE. V shed 0 bases and J shed 5 bases, with 1 base lying between them. The CDR3 extends over 11 amino acids. In DNA form, the CDR3 reads TGTGCCAGCAGCGTAGGAGATACGCAGTATTTT. Its protein product is CASSVGDTQYF.

The sample holds many counts of this clonotype. The chain combines TRBV6-5 with TRBJ1-4; no reliable D call. Germline loops: CDR1 MNHEY, CDR2 SVGAGI. The CDR3 runs to 14 residues. V was shortened by 7 bases and J by 5 bases, with 14 bases between the two germline ends. The CDR3 is CASTKSFQNEKLFF. CDR3 bases: TGTGCCAGCACCAAGTCGTTTCAGAATGAAAAACTGTTTTTT.